This T cell receptor beta chain was identified during a study of radiotherapy plus CTLA-4 blockade in lung cancer (dated by TCRdb to 2017 to 2018). Broadly, across the study: Among enrolled patients, under 20% had an objective response and 30% to 35% reached disease control.

What the research found in general, with its limitations: The strongest predictors of response, as reported, were early dynamic changes in blood T cell clones along with a rise in serum interferon-beta after radiation. TCR clones derived from tumors expanded in peripheral blood after treatment with radiotherapy and ipilimumab.

In this study, focal radiation therapy paired with CTLA-4 blockade (ipilimumab) was tested in patients who had chemo-refractory metastatic non-small-cell lung cancer. Library preparation employed the immunoSEQ multiplex PCR assay. TCRdb stores this immuneACCESS table with in-frame sequences only. Part of the clones is absent; in the studies checked, under half of the shortfall reflects unresolved V genes, and no reason is known for the rest. Recorded for this sample are over 95,000 clones; about four fifths of them occurred a single time. The leading ten clones occupy about 3% of the sample. A remark on this clone: The antigen this receptor binds is unknown. Base qualities are not provided; no much larger clone lies one nucleotide away.

The CDR3 numbers 12 residues from cysteine through phenylalanine. Only CDR3 DNA is held: 36 bases, read in frame from base 1. The specimen was peripheral blood, collected from a patient treated with radiotherapy plus ipilimumab. The TCR was taken from a human donor with non-small cell lung cancer who had a partial response to radiotherapy plus ipilimumab. Some clones in this sample may be carry-over from other donors' samples. The sequence is built from TRBV21-1 and TRBJ2-1; the D segment call TRBD2 is taken from the table without a DNA check. TRBV21-1 represents a pseudogene. The CDR3 region reads CASRELHNEQFF. The DNA is as follows: TGTGCCAGCAGAGAACTTCACAATGAGCAGTTCTTC.